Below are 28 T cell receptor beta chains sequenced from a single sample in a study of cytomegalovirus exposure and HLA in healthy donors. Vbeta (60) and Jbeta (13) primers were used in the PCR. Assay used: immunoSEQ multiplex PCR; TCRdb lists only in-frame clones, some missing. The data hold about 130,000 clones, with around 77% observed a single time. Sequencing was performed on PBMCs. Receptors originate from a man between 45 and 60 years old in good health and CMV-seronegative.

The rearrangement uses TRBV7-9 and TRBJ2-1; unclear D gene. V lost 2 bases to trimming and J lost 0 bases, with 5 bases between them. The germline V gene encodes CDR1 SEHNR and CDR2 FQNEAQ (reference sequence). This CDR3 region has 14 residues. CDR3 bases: TGTGCCAGCAGCTTACTTAGCTCCTACAATGAGCAGTTCTTC. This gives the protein CASSLLSSYNEQFF.

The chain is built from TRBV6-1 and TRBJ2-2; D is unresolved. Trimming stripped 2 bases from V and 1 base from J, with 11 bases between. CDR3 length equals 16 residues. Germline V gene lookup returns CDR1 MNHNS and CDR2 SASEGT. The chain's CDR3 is CASSERRRLNTGELFF. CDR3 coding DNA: TGTGCCAGCAGTGAACGGCGCAGGTTGAACACCGGGGAGCTGTTTTTT.

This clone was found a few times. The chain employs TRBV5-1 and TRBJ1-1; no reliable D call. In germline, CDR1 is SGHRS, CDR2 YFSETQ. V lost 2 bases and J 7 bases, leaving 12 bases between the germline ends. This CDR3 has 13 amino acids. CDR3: CASSFYSGGEAFF. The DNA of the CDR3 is TGCGCCAGCAGCTTCTATTCCGGCGGTGAAGCTTTCTTT.

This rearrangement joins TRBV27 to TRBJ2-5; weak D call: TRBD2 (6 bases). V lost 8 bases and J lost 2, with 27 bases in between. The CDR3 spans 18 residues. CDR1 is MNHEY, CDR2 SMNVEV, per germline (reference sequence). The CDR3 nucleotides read TGTGCCAGCGCCCCGAGCCTTGCGCGGCGGGACGTTCAAGAGACCCAGTACTTC. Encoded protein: CASAPSLARRDVQETQYF.

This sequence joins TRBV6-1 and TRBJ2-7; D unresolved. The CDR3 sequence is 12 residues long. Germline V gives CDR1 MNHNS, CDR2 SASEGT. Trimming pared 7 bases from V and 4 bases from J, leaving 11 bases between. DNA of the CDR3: TGTGCCAGCACCTACTCCTTGTACGAGCAGTACTTC. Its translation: CASTYSLYEQYF.

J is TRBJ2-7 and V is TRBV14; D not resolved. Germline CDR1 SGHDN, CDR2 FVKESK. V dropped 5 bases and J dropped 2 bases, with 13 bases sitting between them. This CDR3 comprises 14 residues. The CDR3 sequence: CASSNWREAYEQYF. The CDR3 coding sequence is TGTGCCAGCAGCAACTGGAGAGAGGCCTACGAGCAGTACTTC.

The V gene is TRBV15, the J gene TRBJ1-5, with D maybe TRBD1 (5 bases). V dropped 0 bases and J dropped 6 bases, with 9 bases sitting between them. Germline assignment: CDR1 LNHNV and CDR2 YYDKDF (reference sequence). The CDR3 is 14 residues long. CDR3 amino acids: CATSRDRVAQPQHF. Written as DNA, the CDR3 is TGTGCCACCAGCAGAGACAGGGTGGCTCAGCCCCAGCATTTT.

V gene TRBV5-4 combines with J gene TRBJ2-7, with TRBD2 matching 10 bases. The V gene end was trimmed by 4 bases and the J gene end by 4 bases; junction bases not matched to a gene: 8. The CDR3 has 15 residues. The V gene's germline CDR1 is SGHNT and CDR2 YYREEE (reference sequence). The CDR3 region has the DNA TGTGCCAGCAGCCCGGCTAGCGGGAGTCAGTACGAGCAGTACTTC. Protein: CASSPASGSQYEQYF.

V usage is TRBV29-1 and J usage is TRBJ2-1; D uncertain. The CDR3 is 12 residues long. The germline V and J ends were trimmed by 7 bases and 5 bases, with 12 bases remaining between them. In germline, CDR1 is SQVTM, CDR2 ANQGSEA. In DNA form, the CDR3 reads TGCAGCGCATACCACGGAGACAATGAGCAGTTCTTC. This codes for CSAYHGDNEQFF.

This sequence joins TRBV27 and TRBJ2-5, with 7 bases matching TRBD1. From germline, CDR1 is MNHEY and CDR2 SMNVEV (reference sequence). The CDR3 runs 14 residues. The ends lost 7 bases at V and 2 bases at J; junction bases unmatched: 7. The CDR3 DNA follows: TGTGCCAGCACAACCGGGACAGAACAAGAGACCCAGTACTTC. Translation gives CASTTGTEQETQYF.

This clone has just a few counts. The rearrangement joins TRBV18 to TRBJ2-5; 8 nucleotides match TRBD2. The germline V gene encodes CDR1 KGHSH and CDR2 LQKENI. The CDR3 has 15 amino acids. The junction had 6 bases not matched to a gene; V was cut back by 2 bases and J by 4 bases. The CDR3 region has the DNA TGTGCCAGCTCACCAAGGACTAGCCCCACAGAGACCCAGTACTTC. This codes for CASSPRTSPTETQYF. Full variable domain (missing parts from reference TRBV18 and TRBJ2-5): NAGVMQNPRHLVRRRGQEARLRCSPMKGHSHVYWYRQLPEEGLKFMVYLQKENIIDESGMPKERFSAEFPKEGPSILRIQQVVRGDSAAYFCASSPRTSPTETQYFGPGTRLLVL.

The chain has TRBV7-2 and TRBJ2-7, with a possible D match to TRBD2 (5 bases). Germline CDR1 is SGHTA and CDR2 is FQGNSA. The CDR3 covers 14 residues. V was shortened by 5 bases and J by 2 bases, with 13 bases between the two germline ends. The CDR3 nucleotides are TGTGCCAGCAGCGAAGCAGAGGGCCCCTACGAGCAGTACTTC. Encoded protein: CASSEAEGPYEQYF.

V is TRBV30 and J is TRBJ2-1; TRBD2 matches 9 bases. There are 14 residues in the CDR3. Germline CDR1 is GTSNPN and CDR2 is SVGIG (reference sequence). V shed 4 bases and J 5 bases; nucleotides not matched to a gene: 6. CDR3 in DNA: TGTGCCTGGAATCCTAGCGGGATTCACAATGAGCAGTTCTTC. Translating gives CAWNPSGIHNEQFF.

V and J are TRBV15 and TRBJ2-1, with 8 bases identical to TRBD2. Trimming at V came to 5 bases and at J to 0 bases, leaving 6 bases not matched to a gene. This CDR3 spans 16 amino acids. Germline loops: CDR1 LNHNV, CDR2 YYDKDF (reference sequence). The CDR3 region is CATSSRSGNSYNEQFF. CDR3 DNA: TGTGCCACCAGCTCGCGTAGCGGGAACTCCTACAATGAGCAGTTCTTC.

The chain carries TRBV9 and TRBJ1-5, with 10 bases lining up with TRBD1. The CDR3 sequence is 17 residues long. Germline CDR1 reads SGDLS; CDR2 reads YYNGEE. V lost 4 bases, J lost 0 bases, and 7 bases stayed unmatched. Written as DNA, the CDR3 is TGTGCCAGCAGCTTCCGACAGGGGGCTAATAGCAATCAGCCCCAGCATTTT. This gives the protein CASSFRQGANSNQPQHF. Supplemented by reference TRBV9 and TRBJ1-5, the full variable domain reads DSGVTQTPKHLITATGQRVTLRCSPRSGDLSVYWYQQSLDQGLQFLIQYYNGEERAKGNILERFSAQQFPDLHSELNLSSLELGDSALYFCASSFRQGANSNQPQHFGDGTRLSIL.

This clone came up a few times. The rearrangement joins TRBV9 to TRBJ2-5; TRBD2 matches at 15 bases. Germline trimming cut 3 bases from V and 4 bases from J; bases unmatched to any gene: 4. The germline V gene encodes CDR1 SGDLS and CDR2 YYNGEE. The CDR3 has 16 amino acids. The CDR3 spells CASSDPGLAGGETQYF. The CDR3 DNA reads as TGTGCCAGCAGCGACCCGGGACTAGCGGGAGGAGAGACCCAGTACTTC.

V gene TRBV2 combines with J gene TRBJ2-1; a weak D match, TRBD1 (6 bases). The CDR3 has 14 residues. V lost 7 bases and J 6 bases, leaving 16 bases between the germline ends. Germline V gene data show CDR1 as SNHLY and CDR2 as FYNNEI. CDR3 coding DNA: TGTGCCAGCATTCCCGTCCGAGGGGGCAATGAGCAGTTCTTC. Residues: CASIPVRGGNEQFF.

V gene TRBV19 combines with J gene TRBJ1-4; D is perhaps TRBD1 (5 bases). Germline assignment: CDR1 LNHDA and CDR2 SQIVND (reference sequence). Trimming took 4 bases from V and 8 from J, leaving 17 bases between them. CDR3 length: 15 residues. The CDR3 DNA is TGTGCCAGTAGTAACCTCGACAGCCTTGGCGAAAAACTGTTTTTT. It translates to CASSNLDSLGEKLFF.

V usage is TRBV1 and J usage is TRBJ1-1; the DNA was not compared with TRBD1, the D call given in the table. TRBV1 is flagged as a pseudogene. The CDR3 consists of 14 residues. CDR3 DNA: TGCACCAGCAGCCAAGATCACAGGGACACTGAAGCTTTCTTT. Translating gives CTSSQDHRDTEAFF.

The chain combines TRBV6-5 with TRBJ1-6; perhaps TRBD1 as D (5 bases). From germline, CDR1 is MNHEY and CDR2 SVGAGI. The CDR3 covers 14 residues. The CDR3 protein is CAASGHPENSPLHF. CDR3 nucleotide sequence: TGTGCTGCGTCCGGACACCCGGAGAATTCACCCCTCCACTTT.

Here the CDR3 reads CASSLGPSEGLYNEQFF. DNA of the CDR3: TGTGCCAGCAGCTTAGGGCCCTCGGAGGGGCTATACAATGAGCAGTTCTTC. The chain recombines TRBV11-2 with TRBJ2-1, with a tentative D call TRBD2 (6 bases). The V end lost 1 base, the J end lost 4 bases, and 17 bases lay between the germline ends. Germline CDR1 is SGHAT and CDR2 is FQNNGV. CDR3 length: 17 amino acids.

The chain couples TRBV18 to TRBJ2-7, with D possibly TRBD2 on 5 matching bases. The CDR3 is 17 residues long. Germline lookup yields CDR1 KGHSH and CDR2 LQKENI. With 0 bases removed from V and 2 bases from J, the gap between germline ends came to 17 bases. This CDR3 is CASSPPRTPGQAYEQYF. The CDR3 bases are TGTGCCAGCTCACCACCCCGGACTCCCGGCCAGGCCTACGAGCAGTACTTC.

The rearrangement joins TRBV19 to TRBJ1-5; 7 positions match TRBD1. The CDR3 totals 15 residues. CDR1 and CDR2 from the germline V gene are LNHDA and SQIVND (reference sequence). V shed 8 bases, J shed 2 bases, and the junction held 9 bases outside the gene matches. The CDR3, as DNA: TGTGCCAGTGAAGACAGGGCGGCCGGCAATCAGCCCCAGCATTTT. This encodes CASEDRAAGNQPQHF.

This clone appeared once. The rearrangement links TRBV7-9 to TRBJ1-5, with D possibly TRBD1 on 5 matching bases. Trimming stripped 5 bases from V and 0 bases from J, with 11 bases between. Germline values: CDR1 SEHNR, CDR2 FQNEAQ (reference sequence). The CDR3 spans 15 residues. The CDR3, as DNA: TGTGCCAGCAGCCCCCCAGGGTATAGCAATCAGCCCCAGCATTTT. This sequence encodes CASSPPGYSNQPQHF.

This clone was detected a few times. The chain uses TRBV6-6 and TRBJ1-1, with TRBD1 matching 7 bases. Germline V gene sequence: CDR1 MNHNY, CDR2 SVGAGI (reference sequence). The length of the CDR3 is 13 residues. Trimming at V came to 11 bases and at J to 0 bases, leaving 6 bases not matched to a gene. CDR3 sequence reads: CAGAGGMNTEAFF. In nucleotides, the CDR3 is TGTGCCGGGGCAGGGGGTATGAACACTGAAGCTTTCTTT.

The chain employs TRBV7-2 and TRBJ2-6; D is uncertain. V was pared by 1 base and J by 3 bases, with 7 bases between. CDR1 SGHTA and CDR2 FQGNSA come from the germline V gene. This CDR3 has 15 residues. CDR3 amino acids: CASSLGGSGANVLTF. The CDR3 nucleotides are TGTGCCAGCAGCTTAGGAGGAAGTGGGGCCAACGTCCTGACTTTC.

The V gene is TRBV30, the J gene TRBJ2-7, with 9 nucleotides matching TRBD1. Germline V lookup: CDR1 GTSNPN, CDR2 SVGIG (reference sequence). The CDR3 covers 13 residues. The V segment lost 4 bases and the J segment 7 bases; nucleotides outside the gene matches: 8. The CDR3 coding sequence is TGTGCCTGGAACCGGGACAGGGTGCGGGAGCAGTACTTC. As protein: CAWNRDRVREQYF. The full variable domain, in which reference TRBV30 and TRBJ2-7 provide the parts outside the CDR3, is SQTIHQWPATLVQPVGSPLSLECTVEGTSNPNLYWYRQAAGRGLQLLFYSVGIGQISSEVPQNLSASRPQDRQFILSSKKLLLSDSGFYLCAWNRDRVREQYFGPGTRLTVT.

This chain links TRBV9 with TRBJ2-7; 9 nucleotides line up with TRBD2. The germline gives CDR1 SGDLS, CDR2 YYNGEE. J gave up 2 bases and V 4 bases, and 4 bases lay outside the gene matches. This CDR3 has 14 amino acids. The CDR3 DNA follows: TGTGCCAGCAGCTATAGCGGGAGCGCCTACGAGCAGTACTTC. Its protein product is CASSYSGSAYEQYF.